The source of this TCR beta chain is a study of T-cell reconstitution after alpha-beta-depleted transplantation in children. The study, taken as a whole, reports: Elevated TCRbeta diversity at day 60 was traced, in some patients, to surviving recipient T cells and thymic progenitors. Expanded graft clones, several hundred of them, were reportedly the source of alpha-beta T cells about two months after transplant. The authors attributed T-cell counts and diversity one year after transplant mostly to newly produced T cells.

Germline CDR1 SGHTA, CDR2 FQGNSA. V dropped 5 bases and J dropped 4 bases, with 14 bases sitting between them. This CDR3 spans 14 amino acids. The table lists this clonotype with a few counts. Its target is not known. TCRbeta library preparation incorporated unique molecular identifiers. TCRdb independently ran MiXCR on the PCR reads; one entry per CDR3 protein. The repertoire holds about 900,000 distinct CDR3 sequences, with about 29% as singletons. This specimen consisted of PBMCs, mostly from graft donor cells, obtained 360 days after TCRalphabeta/CD19-depleted stem cell transplant. This TCR was sampled from a boy in the first two years of life who had a stem cell transplant for SCID, so the T cells may come from the graft donor. The chain has TRBV7-2 and TRBJ1-2; possible D gene TRBD1, 6 bases. The CDR3 DNA reads as TGTGCCAGCAGCCCCACAGGGAACCTCTATGGCTACACCTTC. Its protein product is CASSPTGNLYGYTF.